The 15 T cell receptor beta chains below all came from one sample that was sequenced in a study of blood T cell repertoires in COVID-19. The repertoire was sequenced with immunoSEQ multiplex PCR; TCRdb's copy has only in-frame clones and lacks some. The sample carries under 200,000 clones, around 82% recorded once. The sample consisted of peripheral blood. The receptors derive from a human donor with acute or convalescent COVID-19. The donor label of this sample is uncertain.

Comments on this clone: Other DNA sequences from this sample encode an identical CDR3 as well. The chain is built from TRBV19 and TRBJ2-2, with TRBD2 matching 13 bases. This CDR3 has 16 residues. Germline CDR1 LNHDA, CDR2 SQIVND (reference sequence). J lost 2 bases, V lost 7 bases, and 4 bases had no gene match. The CDR3 DNA reads as TGTGCCAGTACCCGGACTAGCGGGGGAAACACCGGGGAGCTGTTTTTT. As protein: CASTRTSGGNTGELFF.

The chain joins TRBV7-8 to TRBJ1-1, with a tentative D call TRBD1 (5 bases). V was trimmed by 1 base and J by 3 bases, leaving 9 bases between them. This CDR3 has 14 amino acids. Germline CDR1 is SGHVS and CDR2 is FQNEAQ. CDR3 amino acids: CASSLGGDYTEAFF. The CDR3 region has the DNA TGTGCCAGCAGCTTAGGGGGGGATTACACTGAAGCTTTCTTT.

The rearrangement uses TRBV28 and TRBJ2-5; TRBD2 aligns across 9 bases. The germline gives CDR1 MDHEN, CDR2 SYDVKM. J gave up 4 bases and V 3 bases, and 12 bases lay outside the gene matches. The CDR3 has 17 amino acids. CDR3: CASSLVAGERVRETQYF. In DNA form, the CDR3 reads TGTGCCAGCAGTTTGGTAGCGGGAGAAAGGGTGCGAGAGACCCAGTACTTC. The whole variable domain, remainder taken from reference TRBV28 and TRBJ2-5, is DVKVTQSSRYLVKRTGEKVFLECVQDMDHENMFWYRQDPGLGLRLIYFSYDVKMKEKGDIPEGYSVSREKKERFSLILESASTNQTSMYLCASSLVAGERVRETQYFGPGTRLLVL.

This chain links TRBV27 with TRBJ2-1, with D uncertain. V lost 5 bases and J lost 3, with 14 bases in between. The CDR3 contains 15 residues. Germline V gene sequence: CDR1 MNHEY, CDR2 SMNVEV (reference sequence). CDR3 in amino acids: CASSTGSRYYNEQFF. CDR3 nucleotides: TGTGCCAGCAGTACCGGGTCTCGATACTACAATGAGCAGTTCTTC.

The J gene is TRBJ2-7, the V gene TRBV28; 8 nucleotides line up with TRBD2. V gave up 3 bases and J gave up 5 bases; unmatched junction bases: 9. CDR1 and CDR2 (germline): MDHEN, SYDVKM. The CDR3 has 15 residues. As DNA, the CDR3 is TGTGCCAGCAGTTTCCTAGCGGGCGGAAGCAACGAGCAGTACTTC. This codes for CASSFLAGGSNEQYF. Full variable domain (remainder filled in from reference TRBV28 and TRBJ2-7): DVKVTQSSRYLVKRTGEKVFLECVQDMDHENMFWYRQDPGLGLRLIYFSYDVKMKEKGDIPEGYSVSREKKERFSLILESASTNQTSMYLCASSFLAGGSNEQYFGPGTRLTVT.

The chain employs TRBV7-3 and TRBJ1-2; D is ambiguous. The germline V and J ends were trimmed by 5 bases and 2 bases, with 9 bases remaining between them. CDR3 size: 13 residues. Germline values: CDR1 SGHTA, CDR2 FQGTGA. The CDR3 protein is CASSPDKNYGYTF. The DNA for the CDR3 is TGTGCCAGCAGCCCTGACAAGAACTATGGCTACACCTTC.

The CDR3 here is CASSRTGYYEQYF. In DNA, the CDR3 is TGTGCCAGCAGCCGGACAGGGTACTACGAGCAGTACTTC. The chain joins TRBV5-4 to TRBJ2-7; 8 nucleotides align to TRBD1. Trimming took 4 bases from V and 3 from J; bases not matched to a gene: 3. The length of the CDR3 is 13 residues. The germline gives CDR1 SGHNT, CDR2 YYREEE (reference sequence).

The rearrangement links TRBV6-4 to TRBJ2-2, with a weak D call TRBD1 (5 bases). The CDR3 length is 15 residues. Germline values: CDR1 MRHNA, CDR2 SNTAGT. Trimming cost V 7 bases and J 6 bases, with 18 bases left between them. CDR3 DNA sequence: TGTGCCAGCATCCCCAGGGCGCGATTAGCCGGGGAGCTGTTTTTT. Translation gives CASIPRARLAGELFF.

The V and J genes are TRBV20-1 and TRBJ2-1, with D possibly being TRBD2 (5 bases). The V and J ends lost 3 bases and 0 bases respectively, with 12 bases between them. Germline lookup yields CDR1 DFQATT and CDR2 SNEGSKA (reference sequence). The CDR3 is 15 residues long. The CDR3 sequence: CSASITGSSYNEQFF. CDR3 nucleotide sequence: TGCAGTGCTAGTATAACGGGAAGCTCCTACAATGAGCAGTTCTTC.

The chain joins TRBV7-2 to TRBJ2-1; TRBD2 might be the D (5 bases). Germline CDR1 reads SGHTA; CDR2 reads FQGNSA. This CDR3 comprises 16 residues. Trimming stripped 5 bases from V and 7 bases from J, with 21 bases between. The CDR3 coding sequence is TGTGCCAGCAGCCCAGAGCCGGGGAGAGTCGATAATGAGCAGTTCTTC. This codes for CASSPEPGRVDNEQFF.

This rearrangement joins TRBV2 to TRBJ2-7, with 7 bases identical to TRBD1. Germline CDR1 is SNHLY and CDR2 is FYNNEI. J gave up 5 bases and V 3 bases, and 10 bases lay outside the gene matches. The CDR3 runs to 15 residues. The CDR3 is CASSDSGQVGHEQYF. The CDR3 bases are TGTGCCAGCAGTGATTCTGGACAGGTCGGCCACGAGCAGTACTTC.

The chain links TRBV10-3 to TRBJ1-1; 9 bases are shared with TRBD1. The J segment lost 0 bases and the V segment lost 5 bases, leaving 10 bases of the junction unmatched. There are 17 residues in the CDR3. Germline V gene sequence: CDR1 ENHRY, CDR2 SYGVKD. CDR3 residues: CAISIGQGKTMNTEAFF. The CDR3 nucleotides read TGTGCCATCAGTATCGGACAGGGGAAAACCATGAACACTGAAGCTTTCTTT.

The rearrangement uses TRBV28 and TRBJ2-4; D possibly corresponds to TRBD1 (5 bases). The CDR3 is 14 residues long. V lost 3 bases and J lost 5, with 11 bases in between. Germline V CDR1 and CDR2: MDHEN, SYDVKM. The CDR3 here is CASSLTVAQNIQYF. For the CDR3, the DNA is TGTGCCAGCAGTTTGACAGTTGCCCAAAACATTCAGTACTTC. Full variable domain (remainder filled in from reference TRBV28 and TRBJ2-4): DVKVTQSSRYLVKRTGEKVFLECVQDMDHENMFWYRQDPGLGLRLIYFSYDVKMKEKGDIPEGYSVSREKKERFSLILESASTNQTSMYLCASSLTVAQNIQYFGAGTRLSVL.

The chain combines TRBV9 with TRBJ2-5; D is perhaps TRBD2 (5 bases). V lost 1 base and J 5 bases, leaving 15 bases between the germline ends. Germline CDR1 SGDLS, CDR2 YYNGEE. The CDR3 length is 15 residues. The DNA of the CDR3 is TGTGCCAGCAGCGTATCAAGAGCGCGAGGGGAGACCCAGTACTTC. Its protein product is CASSVSRARGETQYF.

The genes are TRBV28 and TRBJ1-4, with a possible D match to TRBD1 (6 bases). The CDR3 is 14 amino acids. V was pared by 5 bases and J by 7 bases, with 14 bases between. In germline, CDR1 is MDHEN, CDR2 SYDVKM. CDR3 amino acids: CASSITGISEKLFF. DNA for the CDR3: TGTGCCAGCAGTATTACAGGGATAAGTGAAAAACTGTTTTTT.